These 5 T cell receptor beta chains share one sample of origin, sequenced in a study of T cell responses to AZD1222 COVID-19 vaccine. The repertoire was sequenced with immunoSEQ multiplex PCR; TCRdb's copy has only in-frame clones and lacks some. The table includes around 110,000 clones, around 90% detected once. Sequenced material: peripheral blood, taken on day 0 of AZD1222 vaccination. These receptors came from an adult in good health.

The gene calls are TRBV5-4 and TRBJ2-5; maybe TRBD1 (6 bases). This CDR3 region has 15 residues. Deletions cut 5 bases from V and 5 bases from J, with 19 bases between. CDR1 and CDR2 (germline): SGHNT, YYREEE (reference sequence). CDR3 region: CASSSGQQEWETQYF. The CDR3 region has the DNA TGTGCCAGCAGTTCCGGACAGCAGGAGTGGGAGACCCAGTACTTC.

V and J are TRBV3-1 (or the pseudogene TRBV3-2) and TRBJ2-1; no reliable D call. CDR1 LGHDT and CDR2 YNNKEL come from the germline V gene (reference sequence). V lost 2 bases, J lost 12 bases, and 11 bases lay in between. The CDR3 consists of 12 residues. Here the CDR3 reads CASSQPSGGQFF. The CDR3 nucleotides are TGTGCCAGCAGCCAACCCTCCGGTGGGCAGTTCTTC.

The chain joins TRBV29-1 to TRBJ2-1; a possible D gene is TRBD2 (6 bases). CDR3 length: 11 amino acids. Germline V lookup: CDR1 SQVTM, CDR2 ANQGSEA. Trimming left V 0 bases short and J 14 bases short, with 11 bases between. The CDR3 reads CSVEDRVAEFF. CDR3 in DNA: TGCAGCGTTGAAGATCGGGTAGCGGAGTTCTTC.

V and J are TRBV6-5 and TRBJ1-6, with unresolved D. Trimming shortened V by 1 base and J by 5 bases, and 9 bases separated the two germline ends. The CDR3 totals 15 residues. CDR1 MNHEY and CDR2 SVGAGI come from the germline V gene. CDR3 coding DNA: TGTGCCAGCAGTTACTTGGGGAGCAATAATTCACCCCTCCACTTT. Translation: CASSYLGSNNSPLHF.

In this sample, this clone turned up a few times. This chain uses TRBV6-4 with TRBJ1-6; D gene unclear. The CDR3 length is 14 residues. Trimming removed 2 bases at V and 7 bases at J, with 9 bases between. The germline gives CDR1 MRHNA, CDR2 SNTAGT. CDR3 amino acids: CASSDGWRNSPLHF. The CDR3 nucleotides read TGTGCCAGCAGTGACGGGTGGAGAAATTCACCCCTCCACTTT.